This T cell receptor beta chain derives from a study of T cells in Graves' hyperthyroidism and ophthalmopathy. Patients were excluded for uncontrolled infection, other autoimmune disease, pregnancy or lactation. This sample holds PBMCs from less than 11 ml fresh peripheral blood. There were TCR beta CDR3 regions amplified from RNA transcripts. The HTBI primer set drove a first-round RT-PCR of the TCR CDR3. TCRdb re-analysed the multiplex PCR reads in MiXCR, keeping a single row per CDR3 protein. Of around 340,000 distinct CDR3 sequences in the sample, about a sixth were seen once. This clonotype was seen a few times. As yet, its antigen is unknown. Study results and limitations: Most expanded thyroid clonotypes above 0.001 also appeared in blood. Ophthalmopathy onset followed model prediction by a median approximately seven months.

V lost 5 bases to trimming and J lost 4 bases; unmatched junction nucleotides: 4. Germline values: CDR1 LGHDT, CDR2 YNNKEL (reference sequence). CDR3 size: 15 residues. The clonotype comes from a middle-aged woman with Graves' ophthalmopathy. The source material was blood. This chain uses TRBV3-1 with TRBJ2-5, with 13 bases matching TRBD2. The CDR3 DNA follows: TGTGCCAGCAGCTGGACTAGCGGGAGTTTAGAGACCCAGTACTTC. This translates into CASSWTSGSLETQYF.